This TCR beta chain originates from a study of cytomegalovirus exposure and HLA in healthy donors. Study-level information: The approximately 100 million unique TCR beta sequences, from about 180 million T cells, were found by an earlier analysis.

Germline V gives CDR1 SGHVS, CDR2 FNYEAQ. Trimming removed 2 bases from V and 0 bases from J, with 16 bases in between. The CDR3 covers 17 residues. A multiplex PCR was run with 60 Vbeta primers and 13 Jbeta primers. Data came from immunoSEQ multiplex PCR; TCRdb stores just in-frame clones and leaves some out. The table shows about 150,000 clones, with around 80% occurring only once. The sequenced material came from PBMCs. The TCR comes from a male donor in good health and CMV-seropositive. The chain uses TRBV7-6 and TRBJ1-1, with TRBD1 as a possible D gene (5 bases). The CDR3 here is CASSLTGRLTMNTEAFF. CDR3 coding DNA: TGTGCCAGCAGCTTAACAGGACGGCTCACCATGAACACTGAAGCTTTCTTT.